A single sample gave rise to the 2 T cell receptor beta chains below, sequenced in a study of Graves' ophthalmopathy and Graves' hyperthyroidism. RNA transcripts yielded amplified TCR beta CDR3 regions. First-round RT-PCR with HTBI primers preceded a second-round multiplex PCR. TCRdb re-derived calls from the multiplex PCR reads in MiXCR, one entry per CDR3 protein. The sample lists around 470,000 distinct CDR3 sequences; 14% were seen once. Source material: blood. The origin of the receptors is a young woman with Graves' ophthalmopathy.

This clonotype was seen repeatedly, ten times or more. The chain joins TRBV24-1 to TRBJ2-2; D unresolved. The germline gives CDR1 KGHDR, CDR2 SFDVKD. Trimming stripped 3 bases from V and 2 bases from J, with 3 bases between. The CDR3 length is 13 residues. CDR3 bases: TGTGCCACCAGTGATGTAAACACCGGGGAGCTGTTTTTT. This encodes CATSDVNTGELFF.

This clonotype came up a few times. The rearrangement joins TRBV2 to TRBJ1-3; D gene uncertain. Germline V gives CDR1 SNHLY, CDR2 FYNNEI. The CDR3 sequence is 14 residues long. Trimming cost V 4 bases and J 4 bases, with 11 bases left between them. The CDR3 nucleotides are TGTGCCAGCAGTGGAGAACTAGTCGGAAACACCATATATTTT. Its translation is CASSGELVGNTIYF.